The rows below give T cell receptor beta chains drawn from one sample of a study of T cell repertoires and HLA-DP antigens. Sequenced by immunoSEQ multiplex PCR; TCRdb stores in-frame clones only, minus some. Of approximately 100,000 clones listed, approximately 89% were seen once; the top ten hold around 1.7%. These TCRs are of unknown antigen specificity. Sequencing was done on a sample of CD4+ T cells from PBMCs. The receptors were sampled from a man between 45 and 60 years old in good health and CMV-seronegative. Both conserved end residues are part of each CDR3. The D gene is left open where the match is weak. Clone size appears in some rows only: once, few, many, or a class for an expanded clone.

j_call: TRBJ2-5
v_call: TRBV6-5
clone_size: .
d_call: .
cdr3_aa: CASTANQFGETQYF
cdr3_nt: TGTGCCAGCACCGCGAACCAATTCGGGGAGACCCAGTACTTC

j_call: TRBJ1-4
v_call: TRBV6-5
clone_size: .
d_call: .
cdr3_aa: CASSYAVLGQNEKLFF
cdr3_nt: TGTGCCAGCAGTTACGCTGTGCTTGGACAGAATGAAAAACTGTTTTTT

j_call: TRBJ1-5
v_call: TRBV30
clone_size: .
d_call: .
cdr3_aa: CAWSVLKGPNQPQHF
cdr3_nt: TGTGCCTGGAGTGTACTGAAGGGGCCTAATCAGCCCCAGCATTTT

j_call: TRBJ1-1
v_call: TRBV7-2
clone_size: .
d_call: TRBD1
cdr3_aa: CASSSPTGQGTEAFF
cdr3_nt: TGTGCCAGCAGCTCGCCGACAGGGCAGGGCACTGAAGCTTTCTTT

j_call: TRBJ2-6
v_call: TRBV7-6
clone_size: .
d_call: .
cdr3_aa: CASSLDAIGLAGANVLTF
cdr3_nt: TGTGCCAGCAGCTTAGACGCGATAGGCTTGGCAGGGGCCAACGTCCTGACTTTC

j_call: TRBJ2-7
v_call: TRBV11-2
clone_size: .
d_call: TRBD1
cdr3_aa: CASSKRQGSSYEQYF
cdr3_nt: TGTGCCAGCAGCAAGCGACAGGGCAGCTCCTACGAGCAGTACTTC

j_call: TRBJ2-2
v_call: TRBV30
clone_size: .
d_call: .
cdr3_aa: CAWSIPDSKTGELFF
cdr3_nt: TGTGCCTGGAGTATCCCGGACAGCAAAACCGGGGAGCTGTTTTTT

j_call: TRBJ1-6
v_call: TRBV5-1
clone_size: .
d_call: .
cdr3_aa: CASSAGDNSPLHF
cdr3_nt: TGCGCCAGCAGCGCAGGAGATAATTCACCCCTCCACTTT

j_call: TRBJ2-2
v_call: TRBV4-3
clone_size: .
d_call: TRBD2
cdr3_aa: CASSQGGSGGAGELFF
cdr3_nt: TGCGCCAGCAGCCAAGGTGGTAGCGGGGGTGCCGGGGAGCTGTTTTTT

j_call: TRBJ1-4
v_call: TRBV6-1
clone_size: .
d_call: .
cdr3_aa: CASSEVGYNEKLFF
cdr3_nt: TGTGCCAGCAGTGAAGTTGGGTACAATGAAAAACTGTTTTTT

j_call: TRBJ2-7
v_call: TRBV14
clone_size: .
d_call: TRBD1
cdr3_aa: CASSPNRGFHEQYF
cdr3_nt: TGTGCCAGCAGCCCGAACAGGGGATTCCACGAGCAGTACTTC

j_call: TRBJ1-3
v_call: TRBV9
clone_size: .
d_call: .
cdr3_aa: CASSVENLSGNTIYF
cdr3_nt: TGTGCCAGCAGCGTAGAAAACCTCTCTGGAAACACCATATATTTT

j_call: TRBJ2-3
v_call: TRBV5-1
clone_size: .
d_call: TRBD1
cdr3_aa: CASRGTGGTDTQYF
cdr3_nt: TGCGCCAGCAGGGGGACAGGGGGCACAGATACGCAGTATTTT

j_call: TRBJ2-7
v_call: TRBV10-3
clone_size: .
d_call: TRBD2
cdr3_aa: CAIRGTSGYEQYF
cdr3_nt: TGTGCCATCAGAGGGACTAGCGGATACGAGCAGTACTTC

j_call: TRBJ1-5
v_call: TRBV29-1
clone_size: .
d_call: TRBD1
cdr3_aa: CSVTTGRDQPQHF
cdr3_nt: TGCAGCGTCACGACAGGGCGGGATCAGCCCCAGCATTTT

j_call: TRBJ1-6
v_call: TRBV10-1
clone_size: .
d_call: .
cdr3_aa: CASSLHRAASPLHF
cdr3_nt: TGCGCCAGCAGCCTCCATCGGGCGGCTTCACCCCTCCACTTT

j_call: TRBJ1-4
v_call: TRBV5-1
clone_size: .
d_call: TRBD1
cdr3_aa: CASSLGDRVNEKLFF
cdr3_nt: TGCGCCAGCAGCTTGGGTGACAGGGTTAATGAAAAACTGTTTTTT

j_call: TRBJ2-6
v_call: TRBV28
clone_size: .
d_call: .
cdr3_aa: CASSSARGSGANVLTF
cdr3_nt: TGTGCCAGCAGCTCCGCCCGGGGCTCTGGGGCCAACGTCCTGACTTTC

j_call: TRBJ2-5
v_call: TRBV6-6
clone_size: .
d_call: .
cdr3_aa: CASSYGGGETQYF
cdr3_nt: TGTGCCAGCAGTTACGGGGGCGGGGAGACCCAGTACTTC

j_call: TRBJ2-1
v_call: TRBV28
clone_size: .
d_call: .
cdr3_aa: CASSMRWKGQGNEQFF
cdr3_nt: TGTGCCAGCAGTATGAGATGGAAGGGCCAGGGCAATGAGCAGTTCTTC

j_call: TRBJ1-1
v_call: TRBV5-4
clone_size: .
d_call: .
cdr3_aa: CASRLGGRNTEAFF
cdr3_nt: TGTGCCAGCAGACTGGGTGGGAGGAACACTGAAGCTTTCTTT

j_call: TRBJ1-4
v_call: TRBV28
clone_size: .
d_call: TRBD1
cdr3_aa: CASSQTDRGNEKLFF
cdr3_nt: TGTGCCAGCAGTCAAACCGACAGGGGGAATGAAAAACTGTTTTTT

j_call: TRBJ2-7
v_call: TRBV10-3
clone_size: .
d_call: .
cdr3_aa: CAIGHSSSYEQYF
cdr3_nt: TGTGCCATCGGCCACAGCAGCTCCTACGAGCAGTACTTC

j_call: TRBJ2-7
v_call: TRBV7-9
clone_size: .
d_call: TRBD2
cdr3_aa: CASSRTSGSLSHEQYF
cdr3_nt: TGTGCCAGCAGCCGGACTAGCGGGAGTTTGTCCCACGAGCAGTACTTC

j_call: TRBJ2-2
v_call: TRBV7-2
clone_size: .
d_call: .
cdr3_aa: CASSLGHLTNTGELFF
cdr3_nt: TGTGCCAGCAGCTTAGGACATTTAACGAACACCGGGGAGCTGTTTTTT

j_call: TRBJ2-1
v_call: TRBV15
clone_size: .
d_call: .
cdr3_aa: CATSSPNKGVSFF
cdr3_nt: TGTGCCACCAGCAGCCCCAACAAGGGAGTTAGTTTCTTC

j_call: TRBJ1-2
v_call: TRBV11-2
clone_size: .
d_call: .
cdr3_aa: CASSLGHLEYGYTF
cdr3_nt: TGTGCCAGCAGCTTAGGACATCTCGAGTACGGCTACACCTTC

j_call: TRBJ1-2
v_call: TRBV28
clone_size: .
d_call: .
cdr3_aa: CASSILHDRSYGYTF
cdr3_nt: TGTGCCAGCAGTATACTACACGACAGGTCCTATGGCTACACCTTC

j_call: TRBJ1-2
v_call: TRBV18
clone_size: .
d_call: TRBD1
cdr3_aa: CASSPDRQSYGYTF
cdr3_nt: TGTGCCAGCTCACCGGACAGGCAGAGCTATGGCTACACCTTC

j_call: TRBJ1-1
v_call: TRBV6-5
clone_size: .
d_call: .
cdr3_aa: CASSPPAPTNTEAFF
cdr3_nt: TGTGCCAGCAGCCCCCCGGCTCCGACGAACACTGAAGCTTTCTTT

j_call: TRBJ2-7
v_call: TRBV6-5
clone_size: .
d_call: TRBD2
cdr3_aa: CASSYGTSAYEQYF
cdr3_nt: TGTGCCAGCAGTTACGGGACTAGCGCCTACGAGCAGTACTTC

j_call: TRBJ1-6
v_call: TRBV7-9
clone_size: few
d_call: .
cdr3_aa: CASSSYREYNSPLHF
cdr3_nt: TGTGCCAGCAGCTCTTACAGGGAGTATAATTCACCCCTCCACTTT

j_call: TRBJ2-1
v_call: TRBV19
clone_size: .
d_call: TRBD1
cdr3_aa: CASSIGQGVSYNEQFF
cdr3_nt: TGTGCCAGTAGTATCGGACAGGGGGTGTCCTACAATGAGCAGTTCTTC

j_call: TRBJ2-3
v_call: TRBV5-8
clone_size: .
d_call: .
cdr3_aa: CASSRSGASSTDTQYF
cdr3_nt: TGTGCCAGCAGCCGCTCGGGGGCCTCTAGCACAGATACGCAGTATTTT

j_call: TRBJ2-3
v_call: TRBV5-1
clone_size: .
d_call: .
cdr3_aa: CASTQLTPTDTQYF
cdr3_nt: TGCGCCAGCACCCAATTGACCCCCACAGATACGCAGTATTTT

j_call: TRBJ2-2
v_call: TRBV5-4
clone_size: .
d_call: .
cdr3_aa: CASSLRGGRTGELFF
cdr3_nt: TGTGCCAGCAGCCTCCGAGGGGGGCGGACCGGGGAGCTGTTTTTT

j_call: TRBJ1-2
v_call: TRBV10-1
clone_size: .
d_call: .
cdr3_aa: CASSQSRGNGYTF
cdr3_nt: TGCGCCAGCAGTCAATCTCGGGGTAATGGCTACACCTTC

j_call: TRBJ2-5
v_call: TRBV5-4
clone_size: .
d_call: TRBD2
cdr3_aa: CASSPGGLQETQYF
cdr3_nt: TGTGCCAGCAGCCCGGGAGGTCTCCAAGAGACCCAGTACTTC

j_call: TRBJ1-1
v_call: TRBV29-1
clone_size: .
d_call: TRBD1
cdr3_aa: CSGRGGQGNTEAFF
cdr3_nt: TGCAGCGGTAGAGGAGGACAGGGGAACACTGAAGCTTTCTTT

j_call: TRBJ2-2
v_call: TRBV6-5
clone_size: once
d_call: TRBD1
cdr3_aa: CASRRDSRTGELFF
cdr3_nt: TGTGCCAGCCGCCGGGACAGTCGCACCGGGGAGCTGTTTTTT

j_call: TRBJ1-4
v_call: TRBV21-1
clone_size: .
d_call: .
cdr3_aa: CASSKKFDRGRGPNEKLFF
cdr3_nt: TGTGCCAGCAGCAAAAAGTTTGACAGGGGCAGGGGCCCTAATGAAAAACTGTTTTTT

j_call: TRBJ2-5
v_call: TRBV10-3
clone_size: .
d_call: TRBD1
cdr3_aa: CAIGTGKETQYF
cdr3_nt: TGTGCCATCGGGACAGGCAAAGAGACCCAGTACTTC

j_call: TRBJ2-3
v_call: TRBV9
clone_size: .
d_call: TRBD1
cdr3_aa: CASSVSPGQGGTDTQYF
cdr3_nt: TGTGCCAGCAGCGTCTCTCCGGGACAGGGTGGGACAGATACGCAGTATTTT

j_call: TRBJ1-5
v_call: TRBV15
clone_size: .
d_call: .
cdr3_aa: CATRAGPSVSAQHF
cdr3_nt: TGTGCCACCAGAGCTGGGCCGTCCGTGTCGGCCCAGCATTTT

j_call: TRBJ2-3
v_call: TRBV28
clone_size: once
d_call: .
cdr3_aa: CASSLPGKKDTQYF
cdr3_nt: TGTGCCAGCAGTTTACCGGGGAAAAAAGATACGCAGTATTTT